This T cell receptor beta chain emerged from a study of blood T cell repertoires in COVID-19. TCRdb keeps only in-frame clones here, not all; method: immunoSEQ multiplex PCR. The sample has around 75,000 clones; 84% are singletons. This clone occurred once. The V gene's germline CDR1 is SGHVS and CDR2 FNYEAQ. After removal of 3 bases from V and 2 bases from J, the junction contained 5 bases not matched to a gene. The CDR3 consists of 15 residues. This sequence joins TRBV7-6 and TRBJ2-3; the match to TRBD1 covers 7 bases. The sequence was obtained from a man in his forties or fifties with COVID-19, enrolled during active disease. What was sequenced was peripheral blood. The CDR3 is CASSFGTAPTDTQYF. The CDR3, as DNA: TGTGCCAGCAGCTTTGGGACAGCACCCACAGATACGCAGTATTTT.